This is a list of T cell receptor beta chains from one sample in a study of identical twins. TCRdb analysed the 5' RACE reads with MiXCR anew, one entry per CDR3 protein. The data contain a few hundred thousand distinct CDR3 sequences, roughly 10% of them seen just once; the ten biggest clones take up approximately 8.9%. Specimen: naive T cells sorted from blood. Source of these receptors: a woman aged 45-65 years in good health. The CDR3 runs from the conserved cysteine through the conserved F or W. D genes are given only for firm matches. The size of a clone is reported for some rows only, either as once, few or many, or as a class for expanded clones.

clone size	V gene	J gene	D gene	CDR3 DNA	CDR3 protein
-	TRBV7-3	TRBJ2-1	TRBD2	TGTGCCAGCACCTTAGGGAACAGCGGGACCTACAATGAGCAGTTCTTC	CASTLGNSGTYNEQFF
-	TRBV6-2/TRBV6-3	TRBJ2-2	-	TGTGCCAGCAGTTTTCCCAGGGAGCTGTTTTTT	CASSFPRELFF
-	TRBV9	TRBJ2-1	TRBD2	TGTGCCAGCAGCGTGGCGGGACTAGCGGGAGGGGTTGAGCAGTTCTTC	CASSVAGLAGGVEQFF
-	TRBV20-1	TRBJ1-1	-	TGCAGTGCACGGCGGGTACAGGGTGATACTGAAGCTTTCTTT	CSARRVQGDTEAFF
-	TRBV5-5	TRBJ2-1	-	TGTGCCACCTCGTTGGGCCTGAGGGAGCAGTTCTTC	CATSLGLREQFF
-	TRBV20-1	TRBJ2-5	TRBD2	TGCAGTGCCCGACTAGCGGGAGGCGAGACCCAGTACTTC	CSARLAGGETQYF
many	TRBV12-3/TRBV12-4	TRBJ2-3	-	TGTGCCAGCAGCCTTCTCCCGAGGGCAGATACGCAGTATTTT	CASSLLPRADTQYF
-	TRBV29-1	TRBJ2-3	-	TGCAGCGTTGAGCCGGGGAGCACAGATACGCAGTATTTT	CSVEPGSTDTQYF
few	TRBV12-3/TRBV12-4	TRBJ2-5	-	TGTGCCAGCTTCGACGGGGAGACCCAGTACTTC	CASFDGETQYF
few	TRBV15	TRBJ2-3	-	TGTGCCACCAGCAGAGCAGGGAGGAAAGATACGCAGTATTTT	CATSRAGRKDTQYF
many	TRBV11-2	TRBJ2-2	-	TGTGCCAGCAGCGGACAGACCGGGGAGCTGTTTTTT	CASSGQTGELFF
many	TRBV29-1	TRBJ2-1	-	TGCAGCGTAAATAGCGGGACAGGGATCCATGAGCAGTTCTTC	CSVNSGTGIHEQFF
-	TRBV5-1	TRBJ1-1	TRBD1	TGCGCCAGCAGCCCTGCCTGGACAGGGGGGAAGAACACTGAAGCTTTCTTT	CASSPAWTGGKNTEAFF
few	TRBV6-6	TRBJ2-1	TRBD2	TGTGCCAGCAGTTTGACTCCGGGACTAGCGGGATATGAGCAGTTCTTC	CASSLTPGLAGYEQFF
-	TRBV29-1	TRBJ2-6	-	TGCAGCGCTGACAGTAGCTCTGGGGCCAACGTCCTGACTTTC	CSADSSSGANVLTF
few	TRBV5-1	TRBJ2-6	TRBD2	TGCGCCAGCAGCTCAGCGGGAGCTGGGGCCAACGTCCTGACTTTC	CASSSAGAGANVLTF
-	TRBV3-1	TRBJ1-2	-	TGTGCCAGCAGCCCGTCCTGGGGAGGATATGGCTACACCTTC	CASSPSWGGYGYTF
few	TRBV4-1	TRBJ1-5	-	TGCGCCAGCAGCCCCCCTAACAGCCCTCAGCCCCAGCATTTT	CASSPPNSPQPQHF
-	TRBV12-3/TRBV12-4	TRBJ2-1	TRBD2	TGTGCCAACTTCAGCGGGAGGGCCGCTGAGCAGTTCTTC	CANFSGRAAEQFF
few	TRBV4-1	TRBJ2-3	TRBD2	TGCGCCAGCAGTAAGACTAGCGGGAGAGCAGATACGCAGTATTTT	CASSKTSGRADTQYF
many	TRBV27	TRBJ1-5	-	TGTGCCAGCAGTTTCGGGGGCCCTAATCAGCCCCAGCATTTT	CASSFGGPNQPQHF
-	TRBV5-1	TRBJ2-1	TRBD1	TGCGCCAGCAGCTCCGCGACAGGGGCCTACAATGAGCAGTTCTTC	CASSSATGAYNEQFF
many	TRBV12-3/TRBV12-4	TRBJ2-2	-	TGTGCCAGCAGTTTAGGGGGGCCCTTGGGGAACACCGGGGAGCTGTTTTTT	CASSLGGPLGNTGELFF
few	TRBV6-5	TRBJ2-3	-	TGTGCCAGCAGTTACCGCCTGGGGGCTGATACGCAGTATTTT	CASSYRLGADTQYF
-	TRBV3-1	TRBJ1-5	-	TGTGCCAGCAGCCCAGGGGCGACGGATCAGCCCCAGCATTTT	CASSPGATDQPQHF
many	TRBV12-3/TRBV12-4	TRBJ2-5	TRBD2	TGCGCCAGCAGTTCGGGAGGGAGGGAGACCCAGTACTTC	CASSSGGRETQYF
few	TRBV7-2	TRBJ1-2	-	TGTGCCAGCAGCTTAGGGACAGCGTCCTATGGCTACACCTTC	CASSLGTASYGYTF
-	TRBV5-1	TRBJ2-3	-	TGCGCCAGCAGCTTTAGGAGGCTCCAATTTAACACAGATACGCAGTATTTT	CASSFRRLQFNTDTQYF
-	TRBV12-3/TRBV12-4	TRBJ2-3	-	TGTGCCAGCAGTCCTTGGGCCACAGATACGCAGTATTTT	CASSPWATDTQYF
few	TRBV10-3	TRBJ2-3	TRBD2	TGTGCCATCAGCCCGGGACTAGCGGACTACACAGATACGCAGTATTTT	CAISPGLADYTDTQYF
many	TRBV11-1	TRBJ2-1	-	TGTGCCAGCAGCTTAGGGACTGGCAATGAGCAGTTCTTC	CASSLGTGNEQFF
-	TRBV19	TRBJ2-5	-	TGTGCCAGTAGTGCCCTCGGAACTCGGGAGACCCAGTACTTC	CASSALGTRETQYF
-	TRBV11-2	TRBJ2-6	-	TGTGCCAGCAGCTCTAGACTCTCTGGGGCCAACGTCCTGACTTTC	CASSSRLSGANVLTF
few	TRBV15	TRBJ1-1	-	TGTGCCACCAGCAGAGATCTTGCCAGAGGTGAAGCTTTCTTT	CATSRDLARGEAFF
once	TRBV21-1	TRBJ2-3	-	TGTGCCAGCAGTAAAAGAGGGAAGGACACAGATACGCAGTATTTT	CASSKRGKDTDTQYF
few	TRBV7-2	TRBJ2-1	-	TGTGCCAGCAGCTTAACCGTGGTGATGAGCTCCTACAATGAGCAGTTCTTC	CASSLTVVMSSYNEQFF
many	TRBV27	TRBJ1-5	-	TGTGCCAGCAGCACGAACGGGGGGAATCAGCCCCAGCATTTT	CASSTNGGNQPQHF
many	TRBV15	TRBJ2-1	-	TGTGCCACCAGCAGACGGGACTACAATGAGCAGTTCTTC	CATSRRDYNEQFF
many	TRBV11-2	TRBJ2-3	-	TGTGCCAGCACTCACCCCGGGACGAGCACAGATACGCAGTATTTT	CASTHPGTSTDTQYF
-	TRBV12-3/TRBV12-4	TRBJ1-3	-	TGTGCCAGCAGTTTCGGGCCGGGGTCCTCTGGAAACACCATATATTTT	CASSFGPGSSGNTIYF
-	TRBV25-1	TRBJ2-5	-	TGTGCCAGCAGTGATTTAGGACAATCGTACCAAGAGACCCAGTACTTC	CASSDLGQSYQETQYF
many	TRBV29-1	TRBJ2-3	-	TGCAGCGTTGAAGCAGATACGCAGTATTTT	CSVEADTQYF
few	TRBV15	TRBJ1-1	-	TGTGCCACCAGCAGAGAGGAAGGGAGAACTGAAGCTTTCTTT	CATSREEGRTEAFF
-	TRBV5-1	TRBJ2-5	-	TGCGCCAGCAGCTCCACCGGGCTCCTGCGGACCCAGTACTTC	CASSSTGLLRTQYF
hyperexpanded	TRBV3-1	TRBJ2-2	-	TGTGCCAGCAGCTCCCGGGCCGGGGCGGGCGGGGAGCTGTTTTTT	CASSSRAGAGGELFF
few	TRBV12-3/TRBV12-4	TRBJ1-2	-	TGTGCCAGCAGTTTAACAGGAGTATACACCTTC	CASSLTGVYTF
many	TRBV20-1	TRBJ2-1	TRBD1	TGCAGTGCTAGGGACGGGACAGGGTGGTTTAAGCAGTTCTTC	CSARDGTGWFKQFF
few	TRBV5-1	TRBJ2-7	TRBD1	TGCGCCAGCAGCTTGGCCGGGACAGGATACACCTACGAGCAGTACTTC	CASSLAGTGYTYEQYF
-	TRBV19	TRBJ2-5	-	TGTGCCAGTAGTAAAGGACGGGAACTAGCACGAGAGACCCAGTACTTC	CASSKGRELARETQYF
-	TRBV29-1	TRBJ1-1	-	TGCAGCACGAACGGTAATATGAACACTGAAGCTTTCTTT	CSTNGNMNTEAFF
many	TRBV24-1	TRBJ2-3	-	TGTGCCACCAGTGATCCGGCGACTGCCACAGATACGCAGTATTTT	CATSDPATATDTQYF
few	TRBV24-1	TRBJ2-2	TRBD2	TGTGCCACCAGTGATTTGCGGGGGGAGCCCACCGGGGAGCTGTTTTTT	CATSDLRGEPTGELFF
few	TRBV20-1	TRBJ2-2	TRBD2	TGCAGTGCTCCCCGCGGGAGAGCTAACACCGGGGAGCTGTTTTTT	CSAPRGRANTGELFF
-	TRBV6-5	TRBJ2-1	-	TGTGCCAGCAGTAAAACAGGGTTAAATGAGCAGTTCTTC	CASSKTGLNEQFF
-	TRBV15	TRBJ2-1	TRBD1	TGTGCCACCTCAGGGGGCTCCTACAATGAGCAGTTCTTC	CATSGGSYNEQFF